These 24 T cell receptor beta chains share one sample of origin, sequenced in a study of blood T cell repertoires in COVID-19. Here immunoSEQ multiplex PCR was the method, and the copy in TCRdb shows in-frame clones only, minus some. In the table there are 240,000 or so clones, 70% to 90% of which are singletons. The sequencing sample was made of PBMCs or T cells enriched from blood (not recorded which). The origin of the receptors is a middle-aged woman with acute COVID-19.

This clone has only a few counts. The V and J genes are TRBV24-1 and TRBJ2-2, with D perhaps matching TRBD2 (5 bases). This CDR3 has 14 residues. CDR1 KGHDR and CDR2 SFDVKD come from the germline V gene. V lost 5 bases, J lost 6 bases, and 12 bases lay in between. CDR3 nucleotides: TGTGCCACCAGTGGCCGGGGTATCGCCGGGGAGCTGTTTTTT. This encodes CATSGRGIAGELFF.

V is TRBV4-2 and J is TRBJ2-1; TRBD2 aligns across 7 bases. The germline V gene has CDR1 LGHNA and CDR2 YNFKEQ. The CDR3 totals 16 residues. Losses at the gene ends were 3 bases for V and 8 bases for J; bases not matched to a gene: 13. CDR3 residues: CASSHLVAGQRDEQFF. The CDR3 DNA reads as TGTGCCAGCAGCCACCTTGTAGCGGGCCAGCGGGATGAGCAGTTCTTC.

This clone was counted only a few times. V is TRBV6-5 and J is TRBJ2-1, with 8 bases matching TRBD2. Germline V gene data show CDR1 as MNHEY and CDR2 as SVGAGI. The CDR3 extends over 14 amino acids. V trimming: 6 bases; J trimming: 5 bases; junction bases outside the gene matches: 6. CDR3 DNA: TGTGCCAGCAGAAAACTAGCGGAGGACAATGAGCAGTTCTTC. As protein: CASRKLAEDNEQFF.

The chain couples TRBV19 to TRBJ2-3; 8 bases are a match to TRBD2. J was trimmed by 4 bases and V by 6 bases; bases with no gene match: 9. The CDR3 has 15 residues. The V gene's germline CDR1 is LNHDA and CDR2 SQIVND (reference sequence). CDR3 nucleotide sequence: TGTGCCAGTAGGGGCCTCGCGGGAGGTGCAGATACGCAGTATTTT. It codes for CASRGLAGGADTQYF.

The chain uses TRBV30 and TRBJ2-2; no clear D. CDR3 length: 14 residues. V was cut by 2 bases and J by 3 bases, with 10 bases left in between. Germline CDR1 reads GTSNPN; CDR2 reads SVGIG (reference sequence). CDR3 DNA: TGTGCCTGGAGTCAGCGCGTGTACACCGGGGAGCTGTTTTTT. It yields the protein CAWSQRVYTGELFF.

This chain uses TRBV12-3 or TRBV12-4 with TRBJ2-3, with 9 nucleotides matching TRBD2. The CDR3 loop spans 13 amino acids. V gave up 10 bases and J gave up 5 bases; unmatched junction bases: 7. Here the CDR3 reads CANRLAGLDTQYF. The CDR3 DNA sequence: TGTGCCAATCGGCTAGCGGGATTAGATACGCAGTATTTT.

The chain combines TRBV25-1 with TRBJ2-3; possible D gene TRBD2, 6 bases. This CDR3 contains 14 residues. The germline V gene encodes CDR1 MGHDK and CDR2 SYGVNS. Trimming removed 6 bases at V and 2 bases at J, with 12 bases between. CDR3 sequence reads: CASSRPGDTDTQYF. Here the CDR3 DNA reads TGTGCCAGCAGCCGGCCGGGGGACACAGATACGCAGTATTTT.

The V call is TRBV6-5, the J call TRBJ2-7, with a tentative D call TRBD2 (5 bases). This CDR3 spans 14 amino acids. With 6 bases removed from V and 6 bases from J, the gap between germline ends came to 18 bases. The germline gives CDR1 MNHEY, CDR2 SVGAGI. The CDR3 reads CASSSLLAAVEQYF. The CDR3 nucleotides read TGTGCCAGCAGCTCGTTGCTAGCCGCTGTCGAGCAGTACTTC.

V is TRBV29-1 and J is TRBJ2-1, with D possibly matching TRBD1 (5 bases). CDR3 length equals 14 residues. Germline V gene lookup returns CDR1 SQVTM and CDR2 ANQGSEA. Between the trimmed V and J ends, which lost 6 bases and 4 bases, there was a span of 16 bases. The CDR3 bases are TGCAGCGTAGACATGTACAGGAGATACAATGAGCAGTTCTTC. Translation: CSVDMYRRYNEQFF.

This chain uses TRBV11-2 with TRBJ2-1; 10 bases line up with TRBD1. Germline assignment: CDR1 SGHAT and CDR2 FQNNGV. The CDR3 has 15 amino acids. With 4 bases clipped from V and 9 bases from J, the junction kept 9 bases outside the gene matches. The CDR3 protein is CASSSTGQGGTEQFF. CDR3 DNA: TGTGCCAGCAGCTCGACCGGACAGGGGGGCACTGAGCAGTTCTTC.

This chain links TRBV7-8 with TRBJ2-1; weak D call: TRBD2 (6 bases). Germline CDR1 reads SGHVS; CDR2 reads FQNEAQ. Trimming pared 1 base from V and 10 bases from J, leaving 11 bases between. The CDR3 runs to 13 residues. CDR3 bases: TGTGCCAGCAGCTTAGGCCCGGGGGACGAGCAGTTCTTC. Protein sequence: CASSLGPGDEQFF.

The chain recombines TRBV12-3 or TRBV12-4 with TRBJ2-7, with 8 bases fitting TRBD1. This CDR3 has 13 residues. Trimming cost V 10 bases and J 7 bases; bases outside gene matches: 12. The CDR3 here is CATRQGPFVEQYF. Written as DNA, the CDR3 is TGTGCCACGAGACAGGGGCCTTTCGTTGAGCAGTACTTC.

The CDR3 spells CASSDPSGEQFF. In nucleotides, the CDR3 is TGTGCCAGCAGTGACCCTAGCGGCGAGCAGTTCTTC. The V call is TRBV2, the J call TRBJ2-1; 7 positions match TRBD2. CDR3 length equals 12 residues. From germline, CDR1 is SNHLY and CDR2 FYNNEI. The trim removed 3 bases at V and 10 bases at J, leaving 3 bases unmatched. Drawing the rest from reference TRBV2 and TRBJ2-1, the complete variable domain is EPEVTQTPSHQVTQMGQEVILRCVPISNHLYFYWYRQILGQKVEFLVSFYNNEISEKSEIFDDQFSVERPDGSNFTLKIRSTKLEDSAMYFCASSDPSGEQFFGPGTRLTVL.

The chain links TRBV4-1 to TRBJ1-6; 9 nucleotides align to TRBD1. Germline V CDR1 and CDR2: MGHRA, YSYEKL. V lost 2 bases, J lost 9 bases, and 8 bases stayed unmatched. The CDR3 runs 16 residues. The CDR3 is CASSQTTGGLGSPLHF. CDR3 coding DNA: TGCGCCAGCAGCCAAACGACAGGGGGTTTGGGTTCACCCCTCCACTTT.

The gene calls are TRBV2 and TRBJ1-4; tentative D call: TRBD1 (6 bases). The germline V gene has CDR1 SNHLY and CDR2 FYNNEI. The CDR3 covers 14 residues. V was trimmed by 1 base and J by 8 bases, leaving 11 bases between them. CDR3 DNA: TGTGCCAGCAGTGAAGACAGGGTAGGGGAAAAACTGTTTTTT. Its translation: CASSEDRVGEKLFF.

The rearrangement joins TRBV6-4 to TRBJ2-5; D unclear. Trimming shortened V by 6 bases and J by 1 base, and 9 bases separated the two germline ends. CDR1 is MRHNA and CDR2 is SNTAGT in the germline V gene. CDR3 length: 13 amino acids. CDR3 DNA sequence: TGTGCCAGCAGGGTAGCAGCCCAAGAGACCCAGTACTTC. Its protein product is CASRVAAQETQYF.

The gene calls are TRBV19 and TRBJ2-3; TRBD2 matches 10 bases. V gave up 3 bases and J gave up 1 base; unmatched junction bases: 4. This CDR3 has 16 amino acids. Germline CDR1 and CDR2: LNHDA and SQIVND (reference sequence). CDR3: CASSILAGAGTDTQYF. DNA of the CDR3: TGTGCCAGTAGTATCCTAGCGGGAGCCGGCACAGATACGCAGTATTTT.

The CDR3 nucleotides are TGTGCCAGCAGTGAAGCGCGGGCGGGCGGGAGCTACACCTTC. Protein sequence: CASSEARAGGSYTF. J is TRBJ1-2 and V is TRBV6-1; D is uncertain. There are 14 residues in the CDR3. Germline V gene lookup returns CDR1 MNHNS and CDR2 SASEGT. Trimming cost V 0 bases and J 9 bases, with 14 bases left between them.

This clone was seen only a few times. This chain links TRBV7-9 with TRBJ1-6; D ambiguous. V lost 5 bases to trimming and J lost 9 bases, with 11 bases between them. Germline V lookup: CDR1 SEHNR, CDR2 FQNEAQ (reference sequence). The CDR3 has 13 amino acids. CDR3 sequence: CASSLKLGSPLHF. The CDR3, as DNA: TGTGCCAGCAGCCTTAAACTTGGTTCACCCCTCCACTTT. Based on the CDR3 plus reference TRBV7-9 and TRBJ1-6, the full variable domain is DTGVSQNPRHKITKRGQNVTFRCDPISEHNRLYWYRQTLGQGPEFLTYFQNEAQLEKSRLLSDRFSAERPKGSFSTLEIQRTEQGDSAMYLCASSLKLGSPLHFGNGTRLTVT.

The chain combines TRBV7-3 with TRBJ2-2; the match to TRBD1 covers 11 bases. This CDR3 is built from 14 residues. Germline V gene sequence: CDR1 SGHTA, CDR2 FQGTGA. The ends lost 6 bases at V and 7 bases at J; junction bases unmatched: 4. CDR3 sequence (DNA): TGTGCCAGCAGGGGGACAGGGGGTCACGGGGAGCTGTTTTTT. Translated: CASRGTGGHGELFF.

In regard to this clone: Its ends do not fully match the called genes, so a read error is possible. This chain connects TRBV7-7 to TRBJ2-1, with 14 bases lining up with TRBD2. The CDR3 loop spans 18 amino acids. Germline lookup yields CDR1 SSHAT and CDR2 FNYEAQ (reference sequence). CDR3 coding DNA: TGTGCTAGCAGCCAGGGACTAGCGGGAGTTAGTGGGGACAATGAGCAGTTCTTC. As protein: CASSQGLAGVSGDNEQFF.

This clone came up a few times. Other nucleotide sequences in the sample specify the same CDR3. The CDR3 here is CSVDSDGYTF. CDR3 coding DNA: TGCAGCGTCGACAGCGATGGCTACACCTTC. V usage is TRBV29-1 and J usage is TRBJ1-2; tentatively, D is TRBD1 (5 bases). This CDR3 has 10 residues. In germline, CDR1 is SQVTM, CDR2 ANQGSEA. V was shortened by 6 bases and J by 6 bases, with 8 bases between the two germline ends.

V gene TRBV5-4 combines with J gene TRBJ1-1, with D unclear. This CDR3 spans 13 amino acids. Trimming removed 0 bases at V and 1 base at J, with 4 bases between. CDR1 and CDR2 (germline): SGHNT, YYREEE (reference sequence). The CDR3 DNA reads as TGTGCCAGCAGCTTGGGCAGGAACACTGAAGCTTTCTTT. Protein sequence: CASSLGRNTEAFF.

This chain links TRBV27 with TRBJ1-5; D call uncertain. The CDR3 sequence is 14 residues long. V lost 6 bases, J lost 0 bases, and 9 bases lay in between. The germline V gene has CDR1 MNHEY and CDR2 SMNVEV (reference sequence). In DNA form, the CDR3 reads TGTGCCAGCAGACAGTACGATAGCAATCAGCCCCAGCATTTT. Its protein product is CASRQYDSNQPQHF.